These 30 T cell receptor beta chains originate from one sample sequenced in a study of PD-L1 blockade in urothelial cancer. Specified time point: pretreatment peripheral blood. Assay used: immunoSEQ multiplex PCR; TCRdb lists only in-frame clones, some missing. Seen here are 40,000 to 55,000 clones, 70% to 90% observed once, and the top ten hold just under 25%. Sequencing was performed on PBMCs, taken around atezolizumab (anti-PD-L1) treatment. Receptors originate from a donor aged 40 or older with urothelial cancer.

The chain has TRBV18 and TRBJ1-5; 7 positions agree with TRBD1. From germline, CDR1 is KGHSH and CDR2 LQKENI. The CDR3 is 15 amino acids. J was trimmed by 6 bases and V by 3 bases; bases with no gene match: 8. The CDR3 nucleotides are TGTGCCAGCTCACCCCCCGGGACAGTTGGTCAGCCCCAGCATTTT. The encoded protein is CASSPPGTVGQPQHF.

V usage is TRBV28 and J usage is TRBJ1-2; no definite D call. In germline, CDR1 is MDHEN, CDR2 SYDVKM. Between the trimmed V and J ends, which lost 6 bases and 2 bases, there was a span of 19 bases. There are 16 residues in the CDR3. CDR3 sequence reads: CASSPGSDSLNYGYTF. The DNA for the CDR3 is TGTGCCAGCAGCCCGGGGTCAGACTCCCTGAACTATGGCTACACCTTC.

The CDR3 nucleotides read TGTGCCAGTAGTATTCCCGGGAGCCCCTACACCTTC. Protein sequence: CASSIPGSPYTF. This chain uses TRBV19 with TRBJ1-2; D not certain. Per germline, CDR1 LNHDA and CDR2 SQIVND (reference sequence). The V and J ends lost 3 bases and 10 bases respectively, with 12 bases between them. The CDR3 has 12 residues.

The V and J genes are TRBV7-3 and TRBJ2-7, with TRBD2 matching 8 bases. The CDR3 runs 13 residues. The J segment lost 9 bases and the V segment lost 3 bases, leaving 7 bases of the junction unmatched. Germline lookup yields CDR1 SGHTA and CDR2 FQGTGA. CDR3 region: CASSFLAGSGQYF. Here the CDR3 DNA reads TGTGCCAGCAGCTTCTTAGCGGGATCGGGGCAGTACTTC.

V and J are TRBV7-9 and TRBJ2-2; possible D gene TRBD2, 6 bases. V lost 5 bases, J lost 5 bases, and 15 bases lay in between. The CDR3 loop spans 15 amino acids. The germline V gene has CDR1 SEHNR and CDR2 FQNEAQ (reference sequence). The DNA for the CDR3 is TGTGCCAGCAGCCCGGGAGTTCTGGGGACCGGGGAGCTGTTTTTT. Protein sequence: CASSPGVLGTGELFF.

This chain connects TRBV9 to TRBJ1-2; TRBD1 matches at 8 bases. Germline loops: CDR1 SGDLS, CDR2 YYNGEE. V was clipped by 4 bases and J by 6 bases; unmatched bases: 11. This CDR3 contains 15 residues. CDR3 sequence reads: CASSPRDRPSDGYTF. The CDR3 region has the DNA TGTGCCAGCAGCCCGAGGGACAGGCCAAGCGATGGCTACACCTTC.

The chain has TRBV15 and TRBJ2-5, with 8 bases matching TRBD1. The ends lost 8 bases at V and 4 bases at J; junction bases unmatched: 6. Looked up from germline, CDR1 is LNHNV and CDR2 is YYDKDF (reference sequence). The CDR3 is 13 amino acids. In DNA form, the CDR3 reads TGTGCCACCCGGACAGGGTCCCTAGAGACCCAGTACTTC. It codes for CATRTGSLETQYF.

The J gene is TRBJ2-3, the V gene TRBV5-8, with 11 nucleotides matching TRBD2. The length of the CDR3 is 18 residues. Germline V gene lookup returns CDR1 SGHTS and CDR2 YDEGEE. Trimming cost V 0 bases and J 4 bases; bases outside gene matches: 10. CDR3 DNA sequence: TGTGCCAGCAGCTTGGCCCGAATAGCGGGAGGGTCGGCAGATACGCAGTATTTT. Translation: CASSLARIAGGSADTQYF.

This chain connects TRBV20-1 to TRBJ1-2; D is uncertain. Trimming removed 3 bases from V and 8 bases from J, with 10 bases in between. The CDR3 is 11 amino acids. The germline V gene has CDR1 DFQATT and CDR2 SNEGSKA (reference sequence). This CDR3 reads CSASHPGGYTF. DNA for the CDR3: TGCAGTGCTAGTCACCCGGGGGGCTACACCTTC.

CDR3 in DNA: TGTGCCAGCAGCTGGGGGAGGGCTAACTCTGGAAACACCATATATTTT. Amino acid sequence: CASSWGRANSGNTIYF. This chain connects TRBV7-2 to TRBJ1-3; a weak D match, TRBD1 (5 bases). Germline lookup yields CDR1 SGHTA and CDR2 FQGNSA. Trimming removed 4 bases from V and 0 bases from J, with 13 bases in between. This CDR3 is 16 amino acids long.

V gene TRBV6-6 combines with J gene TRBJ2-7; the match to TRBD2 covers 7 bases. Germline CDR1 is MNHNY and CDR2 is SVGAGI (reference sequence). The CDR3 is made up of 13 amino acids. V gave up 7 bases and J gave up 2 bases; unmatched junction bases: 5. CDR3 DNA: TGTGCCAGCACCCCGGGGGGACCCTACGAGCAGTACTTC. It codes for CASTPGGPYEQYF.

The chain carries TRBV15 and TRBJ2-7; the match to TRBD1 covers 7 bases. V lost 4 bases to trimming and J lost 2 bases; unmatched junction nucleotides: 5. The length of the CDR3 is 14 residues. Germline-derived CDR1 and CDR2 are LNHNV and YYDKDF (reference sequence). The CDR3 DNA sequence: TGTGCCACCAGCACTAGACAGGGACCCTACGAGCAGTACTTC. This gives the protein CATSTRQGPYEQYF.

The rearrangement joins TRBV7-3 to TRBJ2-4; 7 bases are shared with TRBD2. This CDR3 is 16 amino acids long. Germline CDR1 and CDR2: SGHTA and FQGTGA. V gave up 4 bases and J gave up 0 bases; unmatched junction bases: 6. The CDR3: CASSSGGTAAKNIQYF. CDR3 coding DNA: TGTGCCAGCAGCTCCGGGGGGACCGCAGCCAAAAACATTCAGTACTTC.

The genes are TRBV19 and TRBJ1-4, with D perhaps TRBD1 (6 bases). Trimming shortened V by 3 bases and J by 4 bases, and 12 bases separated the two germline ends. The length of the CDR3 is 15 residues. The germline V gene encodes CDR1 LNHDA and CDR2 SQIVND (reference sequence). In DNA, the CDR3 is TGTGCCAGTAGTATCGGGGCCAGGGGTAATGAAAAACTGTTTTTT. Protein: CASSIGARGNEKLFF.

The chain uses TRBV4-1 and TRBJ2-5; D perhaps matches TRBD2 (5 bases). This CDR3 is 16 amino acids long. From germline, CDR1 is MGHRA and CDR2 YSYEKL. The germline V and J ends were trimmed by 0 bases and 1 base, with 12 bases remaining between them. In DNA, the CDR3 is TGCGCCAGCAGCCAAGACCCCCGAGCGGCCCAAGAGACCCAGTACTTC. It codes for CASSQDPRAAQETQYF.

The chain carries TRBV5-1 and TRBJ2-3; D is perhaps TRBD1 (6 bases). The germline V and J ends were trimmed by 4 bases and 6 bases, with 18 bases remaining between them. CDR3 length: 15 amino acids. Germline CDR1 is SGHRS and CDR2 is YFSETQ. The CDR3 protein is CASSPGESRGDTQYF. In DNA form, the CDR3 reads TGCGCCAGCAGCCCAGGGGAATCCCGCGGGGATACGCAGTATTTT.

The CDR3 DNA reads as TGTGCCAGCAGCCAAGAATTCAAGGGACTAGCGGGAGGGTTAGAGACCCAGTACTTC. Its protein is CASSQEFKGLAGGLETQYF. This sequence joins TRBV4-2 and TRBJ2-5, with TRBD2 matching 16 bases. With 0 bases clipped from V and 4 bases from J, the junction kept 8 bases outside the gene matches. This CDR3 spans 19 amino acids. From germline, CDR1 is LGHNA and CDR2 YNFKEQ.

CDR3 loop: CASSPDLFYEQYF. CDR3 sequence (DNA): TGCGCCAGCAGCCCGGACTTGTTCTACGAGCAGTACTTC. The chain employs TRBV5-1 and TRBJ2-7, with D tentatively TRBD2 (5 bases). The CDR3 runs 13 residues. V shed 4 bases and J shed 3 bases, with 11 bases lying between them. Per germline, CDR1 SGHRS and CDR2 YFSETQ.

The chain couples TRBV15 to TRBJ2-7; the D gene is possibly TRBD1 (5 bases). The V gene lost 0 bases and the J gene lost 3 bases, with 6 bases spanning the gap. Germline values: CDR1 LNHNV, CDR2 YYDKDF (reference sequence). This CDR3 region has 13 residues. CDR3 DNA sequence: TGTGCCACCAGCAGAGATAGGGGCTACGAGCAGTACTTC. Translation: CATSRDRGYEQYF.

This clone was observed a few times. The V and J genes are TRBV4-1 and TRBJ2-3; 7 positions match TRBD2. The CDR3 runs 16 residues. V gave up 1 base and J gave up 3 bases; unmatched junction bases: 7. From germline, CDR1 is MGHRA and CDR2 YSYEKL. The CDR3 protein is CASSQVLREPTDTQYF. In nucleotides, the CDR3 is TGCGCCAGCAGCCAAGTACTGCGGGAGCCGACAGATACGCAGTATTTT.

V and J are TRBV9 and TRBJ1-2; TRBD1 aligns across 8 bases. CDR3 size: 13 residues. Per the germline V gene, CDR1 is SGDLS and CDR2 is YYNGEE. With V trimmed by 2 bases and J by 5 bases, 2 bases remained unmatched. CDR3 sequence: CASSVQGAYGYTF. The CDR3 DNA follows: TGTGCCAGCAGCGTTCAGGGGGCGTATGGCTACACCTTC. Variable domain in full (rest from reference TRBV9 and TRBJ1-2): DSGVTQTPKHLITATGQRVTLRCSPRSGDLSVYWYQQSLDQGLQFLIQYYNGEERAKGNILERFSAQQFPDLHSELNLSSLELGDSALYFCASSVQGAYGYTFGSGTRLTVV.

The gene calls are TRBV6-1 and TRBJ2-7; tentative D call: TRBD1 (5 bases). This CDR3 has 14 amino acids. Trimming left V 10 bases short and J 0 bases short, with 16 bases between. The V gene's germline CDR1 is MNHNS and CDR2 SASEGT. The CDR3 loop is CATRAAFLSYEQYF. The CDR3 DNA sequence: TGTGCCACCAGGGCGGCTTTTCTCTCCTACGAGCAGTACTTC.

The chain is built from TRBV19 and TRBJ1-2, with TRBD1 matching 12 bases. The V and J ends lost 7 bases and 4 bases, in that order; junction bases with no gene match: 7. Germline V CDR1 and CDR2: LNHDA, SQIVND (reference sequence). The CDR3 is 15 amino acids. As DNA, the CDR3 is TGTGCCAGTATTCGGGACAGGGGGCTCGGCTATGGCTACACCTTC. It codes for CASIRDRGLGYGYTF. Together with reference TRBV19 and TRBJ1-2, the CDR3 gives the full variable domain: DGGITQSPKYLFRKEGQNVTLSCEQNLNHDAMYWYRQDPGQGLRLIYYSQIVNDFQKGDIAEGYSVSREKKESFPLTVTSAQKNPTAFYLCASIRDRGLGYGYTFGSGTRLTVV.

This clone showed up just a few times. The same CDR3 is also encoded by other DNA sequences in this sample. The J gene is TRBJ2-7, the V gene TRBV5-6; 7 bases align to TRBD2. This CDR3 is 14 amino acids long. The trim removed 0 bases at V and 5 bases at J, leaving 5 bases unmatched. Germline values: CDR1 SGHDT, CDR2 YYEEEE. The CDR3 spells CASSLGLAVHEQYF. CDR3 bases: TGTGCCAGCAGCTTGGGACTAGCTGTCCACGAGCAGTACTTC.

This chain links TRBV11-2 with TRBJ1-5; TRBD1 might be the D (6 bases). The CDR3 is 15 residues long. Trimming stripped 4 bases from V and 4 bases from J, with 14 bases between. CDR1 SGHAT and CDR2 FQNNGV come from the germline V gene. The CDR3 region has the DNA TGTGCCAGCAGCTCGGGACAAGGCCCAAATCAGCCCCAGCATTTT. It translates to CASSSGQGPNQPQHF.

CDR3 nucleotides: TGTGCCAGCAGTGAAGATGGGCAGCTTATCACAGATACGCAGTATTTT. This sequence encodes CASSEDGQLITDTQYF. The chain employs TRBV6-1 and TRBJ2-3, with D uncertain. The V end was cut by 1 base, the J end by 2 bases, with 13 bases between. The CDR3 spans 16 residues. CDR1 is MNHNS and CDR2 is SASEGT in the germline V gene.

This clone was recorded a few times. The genes are TRBV6-5 and TRBJ1-1; D possibly corresponds to TRBD1 (5 bases). Germline loops: CDR1 MNHEY, CDR2 SVGAGI. V lost 6 bases, J lost 9 bases, and 20 bases lay in between. The CDR3 is 14 residues long. In DNA form, the CDR3 reads TGTGCCAGCAGGGAACAGGTCGCCCTTGGGAAAGCTTTCTTT. Translation: CASREQVALGKAFF.

V is TRBV11-2 and J is TRBJ1-1; D not certain. The CDR3 runs to 13 residues. V lost 3 bases and J 3 bases, leaving 8 bases between the germline ends. Germline CDR1 reads SGHAT; CDR2 reads FQNNGV. The CDR3 region has the DNA TGTGCCAGCAGCTTCCCGGGGTACACTGAAGCTTTCTTT. As protein: CASSFPGYTEAFF.

This chain uses TRBV7-9 with TRBJ2-7, with 16 bases aligning to TRBD2. This CDR3 has 15 residues. The germline V gene has CDR1 SEHNR and CDR2 FQNEAQ (reference sequence). V shed 4 bases and J 5 bases; nucleotides not matched to a gene: 2. The CDR3 region is CASSWGLAGGNEQYF. The CDR3 DNA reads as TGTGCCAGCAGCTGGGGACTAGCGGGAGGGAACGAGCAGTACTTC.

The chain employs TRBV15 and TRBJ2-2, with 8 bases matching TRBD1. V lost 7 bases and J lost 5; bases outside the gene matches: 9. CDR1 LNHNV and CDR2 YYDKDF come from the germline V gene (reference sequence). The CDR3 has 15 amino acids. The CDR3 bases are TGTGCCACCAACCCCGGACAGGGATGGACCGGGGAGCTGTTTTTT. Encoded protein: CATNPGQGWTGELFF.